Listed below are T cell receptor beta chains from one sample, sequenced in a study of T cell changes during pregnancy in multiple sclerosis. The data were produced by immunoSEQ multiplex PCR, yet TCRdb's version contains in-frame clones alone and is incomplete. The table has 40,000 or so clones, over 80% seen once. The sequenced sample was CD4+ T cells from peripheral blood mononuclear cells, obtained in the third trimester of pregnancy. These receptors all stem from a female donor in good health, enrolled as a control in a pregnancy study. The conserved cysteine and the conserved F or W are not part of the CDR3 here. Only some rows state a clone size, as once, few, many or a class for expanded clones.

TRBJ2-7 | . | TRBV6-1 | ASSPRQVAEQY
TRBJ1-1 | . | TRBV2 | ASIQQGKAF
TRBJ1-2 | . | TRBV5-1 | ASSRTGGDYGYT
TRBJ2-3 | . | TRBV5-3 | ARTARLQSTDTQY
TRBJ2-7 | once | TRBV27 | ASQGGPNIYEQY
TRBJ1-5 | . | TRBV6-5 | ASTPPRQPQH
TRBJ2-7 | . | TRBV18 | ASSVGQASYEQY
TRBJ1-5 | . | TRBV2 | ASNRQGNQPQH
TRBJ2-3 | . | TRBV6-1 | ASILAGGGTDTQY
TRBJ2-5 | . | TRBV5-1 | ASSFFGRLDQETQY
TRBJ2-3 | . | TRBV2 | ASTGTDTQY
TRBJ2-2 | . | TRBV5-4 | ASGLRTGGTGELF
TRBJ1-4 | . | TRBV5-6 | ASSLGAWVGDRLF
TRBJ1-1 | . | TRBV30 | AWSLVAQAEAF
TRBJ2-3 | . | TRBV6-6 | ASSILRVSSTDTQY
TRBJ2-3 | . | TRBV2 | ASSKPGLAGVRALTDTQY
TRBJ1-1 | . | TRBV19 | ASTLRGLGTEAF
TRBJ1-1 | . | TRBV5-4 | ASSIGRGGGMNTEAF
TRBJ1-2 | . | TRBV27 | ASSRDRVSGYT
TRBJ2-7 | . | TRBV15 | ATSRDLGNPYEQY
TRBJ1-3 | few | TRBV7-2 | ASSTWTGFSGNTIY
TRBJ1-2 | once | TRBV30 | AWSVQGSYGYT
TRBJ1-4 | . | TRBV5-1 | ASSPRPGQAEKLF
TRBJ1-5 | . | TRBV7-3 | ASSLYNQPQH
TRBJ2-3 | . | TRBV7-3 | ASATGFTDTQY
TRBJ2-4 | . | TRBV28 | ASSSLDRGKNIQY
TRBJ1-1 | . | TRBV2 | ASRGDRGNTEAF
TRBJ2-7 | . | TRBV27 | ASRPLADSSYEQY
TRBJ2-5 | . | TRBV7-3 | ASSLELAGRSGTQY
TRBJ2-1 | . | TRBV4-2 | ASSQETGSSYNEQF
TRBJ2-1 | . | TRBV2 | ASSGYQGNEQF
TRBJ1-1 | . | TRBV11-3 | ASSPGQGRPNTEAF
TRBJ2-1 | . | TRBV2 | ASATGGEYNEQF
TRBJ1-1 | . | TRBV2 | ASRALMNTEAF
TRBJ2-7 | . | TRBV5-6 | ASSLAGTGDYEQY
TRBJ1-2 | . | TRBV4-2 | ASSQDSRTVFRPKRAGYGYT
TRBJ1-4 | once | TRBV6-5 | ASSYSKGLGEKLF
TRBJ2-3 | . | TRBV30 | AWSVRGYGADTQY
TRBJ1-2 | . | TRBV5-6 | ASSSLDIGGREGYT
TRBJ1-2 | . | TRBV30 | AWSPIMGGSAGYGYT
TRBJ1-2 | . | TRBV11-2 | ASSLQGYGYT